What follows are 12 T cell receptor beta chains derived from one specimen sequenced in a study of shared clonotypes between healthy human individuals. Libraries were prepared by immunoSEQ multiplex PCR; TCRdb keeps only in-frame clonotypes and omits some of them. This table holds about 1 million clones, approximately 72% found once. Source material: memory CD4+ T cells sorted from blood. Specified subset: CD45RA-negative fraction. These receptors were obtained from a man in his late teens or twenties in good health.

For this clone: Other nucleotide sequences in the sample specify the same CDR3. The chain recombines TRBV18 with TRBJ2-3; D remains ambiguous. Germline CDR1 KGHSH, CDR2 LQKENI. The CDR3 totals 13 residues. The ends were cut back, 6 bases at V and 0 bases at J, with 7 bases in the middle. The CDR3 DNA is TGTGCCAGCTCCCGTGATAGCACAGATACGCAGTATTTT. Encoded protein: CASSRDSTDTQYF.

This clone was seen a few times. V and J are TRBV5-1 and TRBJ2-1; the D gene is possibly TRBD1 (5 bases). The CDR3 contains 15 residues. CDR1 is SGHRS, CDR2 YFSETQ, per germline. The V end lost 0 bases, the J end lost 3 bases, and 10 bases lay between the germline ends. The DNA of the CDR3 is TGCGCCAGCAGCTTGGAAGGGGTAAACTACAATGAGCAGTTCTTC. This encodes CASSLEGVNYNEQFF.

This clone was observed a handful of times. The rearrangement links TRBV19 to TRBJ2-5; 8 bases line up with TRBD2. V lost 1 base to trimming and J lost 7 bases; unmatched junction nucleotides: 8. Germline CDR1 is LNHDA and CDR2 is SQIVND (reference sequence). The CDR3 totals 15 residues. In DNA, the CDR3 is TGTGCCAGTAGTATAGTGGCGGGGGGCCCGGGGACCCAGTACTTC. Translated: CASSIVAGGPGTQYF.

The chain couples TRBV9 to TRBJ2-1, with 8 positions matching TRBD2. The CDR3 has 15 residues. The V segment lost 4 bases and the J segment 6 bases; nucleotides outside the gene matches: 9. Per germline, CDR1 SGDLS and CDR2 YYNGEE. CDR3 DNA: TGTGCCAGCAGCCCCCGGGGGGGGTTTGTCAATGAGCAGTTCTTC. It encodes CASSPRGGFVNEQFF.

A few counts support this clone. The chain uses TRBV18 and TRBJ1-5, with unresolved D. CDR3 length equals 13 residues. Trimming removed 4 bases at V and 11 bases at J, with 15 bases between. CDR1 KGHSH and CDR2 LQKENI come from the germline V gene. CDR3 coding DNA: TGTGCCAGCTCACAGGAGCAATGGGCGGCCCAGCATTTT. Its translation: CASSQEQWAAQHF.

The genes are TRBV7-9 and TRBJ2-3, with 7 bases lining up with TRBD2. The CDR3 has 16 residues. Germline CDR1 and CDR2: SEHNR and FQNEAQ (reference sequence). V shed 6 bases and J 0 bases; nucleotides not matched to a gene: 9. CDR3 sequence reads: CASRASSGASTDTQYF. The CDR3 nucleotides read TGTGCCAGCAGGGCTTCTAGCGGTGCTAGCACAGATACGCAGTATTTT.

CDR3 amino acids: CASSPPSQPDTQYF. CDR3 nucleotides: TGTGCCAGCTCACCACCGTCCCAGCCAGATACGCAGTATTTT. V usage is TRBV18 and J usage is TRBJ2-3; D unresolved. Trimming stripped 0 bases from V and 4 bases from J, with 8 bases between. This CDR3 is built from 14 residues. Germline V gene data show CDR1 as KGHSH and CDR2 as LQKENI.

V usage is TRBV7-9 and J usage is TRBJ2-7; the match to TRBD2 covers 8 bases. Germline V gene sequence: CDR1 SEHNR, CDR2 FQNEAQ (reference sequence). After removal of 1 base from V and 4 bases from J, the junction contained 9 bases not matched to a gene. CDR3 size: 16 residues. CDR3 DNA: TGTGCCAGCAGCTTAGTAGACGGGAGGGCCGGGTACGAGCAGTACTTC. It specifies CASSLVDGRAGYEQYF. Using reference TRBV7-9 and TRBJ2-7 for the parts outside the CDR3, the full variable domain is DTGVSQNPRHKITKRGQNVTFRCDPISEHNRLYWYRQTLGQGPEFLTYFQNEAQLEKSRLLSDRFSAERPKGSFSTLEIQRTEQGDSAMYLCASSLVDGRAGYEQYFGPGTRLTVT.

Here the CDR3 DNA reads TGTGCCAGCAGTGCCGGAACGGGTGTCGGTGGCTACACCTTC. It encodes CASSAGTGVGGYTF. The chain uses TRBV2 and TRBJ1-2; D not certain. From germline, CDR1 is SNHLY and CDR2 FYNNEI. V was pared by 4 bases and J by 7 bases, with 16 bases between. The CDR3 runs 14 residues.

The chain joins TRBV29-1 to TRBJ1-1, with a weak D call TRBD1 (6 bases). The length of the CDR3 is 12 residues. Germline CDR1 is SQVTM and CDR2 is ANQGSEA. Trimming left V 5 bases short and J 5 bases short, with 12 bases between. CDR3 amino acids: CSVQGLGTEAFF. CDR3 nucleotides: TGCAGCGTTCAGGGGCTGGGAACTGAAGCTTTCTTT.

V gene TRBV21-1 combines with J gene TRBJ2-7; TRBD2, the table's D call, lacks a check against the DNA. TRBV21-1 is given as a pseudogene. The CDR3 covers 15 residues. The CDR3 coding sequence is TGTGCCAGCAGCAAACCTAGCGGGAATCACGACGAGCAGTACTTC. The encoded protein is CASSKPSGNHDEQYF.

This clone was observed a few times. The chain is built from TRBV5-4 and TRBJ2-2; no clear D gene. The ends were cut back, 0 bases at V and 1 base at J, with 7 bases in the middle. Germline CDR1 is SGHNT and CDR2 is YYREEE (reference sequence). The CDR3 is 15 amino acids. The CDR3 bases are TGTGCCAGCAGCTTGGGGAACCTGAACACCGGGGAGCTGTTTTTT. Amino acids: CASSLGNLNTGELFF.